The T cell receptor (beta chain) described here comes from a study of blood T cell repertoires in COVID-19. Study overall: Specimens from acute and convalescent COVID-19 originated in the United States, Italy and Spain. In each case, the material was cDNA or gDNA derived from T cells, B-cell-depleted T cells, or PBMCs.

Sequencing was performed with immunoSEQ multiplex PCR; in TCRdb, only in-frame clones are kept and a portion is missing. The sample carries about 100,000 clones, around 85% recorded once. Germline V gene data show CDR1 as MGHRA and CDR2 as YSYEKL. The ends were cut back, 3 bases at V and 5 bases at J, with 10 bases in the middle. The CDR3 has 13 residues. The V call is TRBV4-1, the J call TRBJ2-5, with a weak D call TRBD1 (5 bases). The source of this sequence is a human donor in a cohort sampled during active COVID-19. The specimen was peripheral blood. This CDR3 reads CASSQYQGETQYF. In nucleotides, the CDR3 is TGCGCCAGCAGCCAGTACCAGGGTGAGACCCAGTACTTC.